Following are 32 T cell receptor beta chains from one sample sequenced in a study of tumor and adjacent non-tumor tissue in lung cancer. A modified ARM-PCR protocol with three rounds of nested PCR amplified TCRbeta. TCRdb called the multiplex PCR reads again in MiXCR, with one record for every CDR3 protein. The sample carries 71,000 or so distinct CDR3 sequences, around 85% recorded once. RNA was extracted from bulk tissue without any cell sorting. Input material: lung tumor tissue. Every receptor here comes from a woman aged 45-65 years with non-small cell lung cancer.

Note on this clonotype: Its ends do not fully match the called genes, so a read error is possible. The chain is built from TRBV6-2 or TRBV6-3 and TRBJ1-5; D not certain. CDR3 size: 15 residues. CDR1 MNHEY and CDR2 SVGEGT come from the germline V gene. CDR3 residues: CANSDTGLGNQPQHF. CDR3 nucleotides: TGTGCCAACAGTGACACCGGGCTAGGCAATCAGCCCCAGCACTTT.

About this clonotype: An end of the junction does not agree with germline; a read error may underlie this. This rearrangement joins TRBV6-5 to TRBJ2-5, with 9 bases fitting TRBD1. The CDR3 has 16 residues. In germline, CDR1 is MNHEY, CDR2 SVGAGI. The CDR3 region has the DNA TGTACCAGCGGTTCGGACAGGGGAGCGATCGTGGAGACCCAGTACTTC. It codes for CTSGSDRGAIVETQYF.

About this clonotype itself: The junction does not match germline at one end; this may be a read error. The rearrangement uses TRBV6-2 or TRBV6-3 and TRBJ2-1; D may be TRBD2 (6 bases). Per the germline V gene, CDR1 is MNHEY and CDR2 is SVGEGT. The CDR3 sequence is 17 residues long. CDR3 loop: CASSYSGLSGVYNEQFF. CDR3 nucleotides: TGTGCCAGCAGTTACTCCGGACTATCGGGAGTCTACAATGAGCAATTCTTC.

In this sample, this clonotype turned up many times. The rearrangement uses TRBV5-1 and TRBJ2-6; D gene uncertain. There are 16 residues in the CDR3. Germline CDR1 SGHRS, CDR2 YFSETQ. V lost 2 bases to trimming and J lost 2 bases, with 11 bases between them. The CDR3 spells CASSFDTLPGANVLTF. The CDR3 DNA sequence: TGCGCCAGCAGCTTCGACACCCTGCCTGGGGCCAACGTCCTGACTTTC. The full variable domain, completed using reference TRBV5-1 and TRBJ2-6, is KAGVTQTPRYLIKTRGQQVTLSCSPISGHRSVSWYQQTPGQGLQFLFEYFSETQRNKGNFPGRFSGRQFSNSRSEMNVSTLELGDSALYLCASSFDTLPGANVLTFGAGSRLTVL.

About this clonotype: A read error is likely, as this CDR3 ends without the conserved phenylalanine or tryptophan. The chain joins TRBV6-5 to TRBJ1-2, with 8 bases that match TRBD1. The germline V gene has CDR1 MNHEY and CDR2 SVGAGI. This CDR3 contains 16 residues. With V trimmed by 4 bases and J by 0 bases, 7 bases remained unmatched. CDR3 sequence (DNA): TGTGCCAGCAGTTCGACAGGGGAGACTTCTAACTATGGCTACACCTTA. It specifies CASSSTGETSNYGYTL.

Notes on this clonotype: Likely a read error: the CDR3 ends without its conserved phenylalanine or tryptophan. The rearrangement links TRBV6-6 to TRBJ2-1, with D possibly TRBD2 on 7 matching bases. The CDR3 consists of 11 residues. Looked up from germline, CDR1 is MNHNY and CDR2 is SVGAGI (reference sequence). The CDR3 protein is CGEGGGNEQFL. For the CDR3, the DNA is TGTGGTGAGGGGGGAGGGAATGAGCAGTTCCTC.

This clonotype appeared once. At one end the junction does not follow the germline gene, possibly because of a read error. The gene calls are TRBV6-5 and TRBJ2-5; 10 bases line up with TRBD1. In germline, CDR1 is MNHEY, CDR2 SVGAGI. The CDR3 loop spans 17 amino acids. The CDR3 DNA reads TGCGCCAGGATCGACCCACTGGGACAGGGGTATCGAGAGACCCAGTACTTC. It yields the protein CARIDPLGQGYRETQYF.

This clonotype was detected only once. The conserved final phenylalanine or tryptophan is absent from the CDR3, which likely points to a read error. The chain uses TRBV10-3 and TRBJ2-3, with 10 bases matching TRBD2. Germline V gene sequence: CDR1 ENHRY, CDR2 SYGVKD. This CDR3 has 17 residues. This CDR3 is CVTARGLAGVEADTQYS. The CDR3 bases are TGTGTCACCGCCCGGGGGCTAGCGGGAGTCGAGGCGGATACGCAGTATTCT.

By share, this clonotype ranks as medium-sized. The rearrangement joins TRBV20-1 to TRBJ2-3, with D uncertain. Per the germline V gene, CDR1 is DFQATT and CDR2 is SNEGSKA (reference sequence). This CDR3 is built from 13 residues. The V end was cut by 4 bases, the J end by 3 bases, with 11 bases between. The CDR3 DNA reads TGCAGTGCTATTCTACGAGTGACAGATACGCAGTATTTT. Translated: CSAILRVTDTQYF.

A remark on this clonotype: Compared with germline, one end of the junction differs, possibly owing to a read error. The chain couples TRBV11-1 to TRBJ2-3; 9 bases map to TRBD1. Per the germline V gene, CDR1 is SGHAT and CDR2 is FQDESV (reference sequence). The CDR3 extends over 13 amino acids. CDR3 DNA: TGTGCCGGCAGAGGGACAGGGACGGATACCCAGTATTTT. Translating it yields CAGRGTGTDTQYF. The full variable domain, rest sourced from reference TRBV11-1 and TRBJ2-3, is EAEVAQSPRYKITEKSQAVAFWCDPISGHATLYWYRQILGQGPELLVQFQDESVVDDSQLPKDRFSAERLKGVDSTLKIQPAELGDSAMYLCAGRGTGTDTQYFGPGTRLTVL.

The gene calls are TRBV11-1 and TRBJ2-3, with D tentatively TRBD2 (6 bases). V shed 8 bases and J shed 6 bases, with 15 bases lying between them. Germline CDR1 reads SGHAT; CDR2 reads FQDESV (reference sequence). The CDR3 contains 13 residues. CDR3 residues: CASGGIGIDTQYF. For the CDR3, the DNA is TGTGCCAGCGGAGGGATAGGGATCGATACGCAGTATTTT.

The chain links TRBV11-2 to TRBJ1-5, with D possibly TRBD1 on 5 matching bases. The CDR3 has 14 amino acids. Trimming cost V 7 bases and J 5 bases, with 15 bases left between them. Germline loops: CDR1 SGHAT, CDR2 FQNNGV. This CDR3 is CASNNSRADQPQHF. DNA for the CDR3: TGTGCCAGCAACAACAGCAGGGCCGATCAGCCCCAGCATTTT.

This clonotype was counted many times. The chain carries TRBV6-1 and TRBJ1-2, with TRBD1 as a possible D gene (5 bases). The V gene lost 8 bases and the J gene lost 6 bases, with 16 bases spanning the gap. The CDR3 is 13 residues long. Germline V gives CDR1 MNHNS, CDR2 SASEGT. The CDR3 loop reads CASLRQTRDGYTF. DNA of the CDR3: TGTGCCAGCCTCCGACAGACCCGAGATGGCTACACCTTC.

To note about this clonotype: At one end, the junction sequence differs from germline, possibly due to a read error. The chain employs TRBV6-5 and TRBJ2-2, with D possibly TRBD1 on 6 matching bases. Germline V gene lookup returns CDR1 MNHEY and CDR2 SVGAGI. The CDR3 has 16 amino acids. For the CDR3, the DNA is TGTGCCATCAGCCCCAACCCAGGGGCGAATACCGGGGAGCTGTTTTTT. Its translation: CAISPNPGANTGELFF.

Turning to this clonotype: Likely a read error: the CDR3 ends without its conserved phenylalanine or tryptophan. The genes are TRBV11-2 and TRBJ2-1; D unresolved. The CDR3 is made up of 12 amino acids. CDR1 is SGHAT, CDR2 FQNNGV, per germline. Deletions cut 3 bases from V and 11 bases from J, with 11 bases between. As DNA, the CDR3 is TGTGCCAGCAGCTTCGGATACTACCAGCAGTTCATC. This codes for CASSFGYYQQFI.

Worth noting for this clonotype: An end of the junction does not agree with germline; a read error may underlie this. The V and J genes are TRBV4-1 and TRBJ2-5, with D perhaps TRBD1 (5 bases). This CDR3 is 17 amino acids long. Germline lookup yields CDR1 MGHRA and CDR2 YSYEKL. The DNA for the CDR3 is TGCGCCATCAGCCAAGATAGGAGTAGTCAGGGCGGAGAGACGCAGTACTTC. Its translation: CAISQDRSSQGGETQYF.

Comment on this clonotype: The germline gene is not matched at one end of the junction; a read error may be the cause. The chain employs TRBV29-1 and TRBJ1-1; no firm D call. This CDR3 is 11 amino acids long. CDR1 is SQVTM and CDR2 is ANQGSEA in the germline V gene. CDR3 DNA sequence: TGCAGCGTTGATGAGAACACTGAAGCTTTATTT. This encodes CSVDENTEALF. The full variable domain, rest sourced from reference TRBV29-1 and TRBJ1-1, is SAVISQKPSRDICQRGTSLTIQCQVDSQVTMMFWYRQQPGQSLTLIATANQGSEATYESGFVIDKFPISRPNLTFSTLTVSNMSPEDSSIYLCSVDENTEALFGQGTRLTVV.

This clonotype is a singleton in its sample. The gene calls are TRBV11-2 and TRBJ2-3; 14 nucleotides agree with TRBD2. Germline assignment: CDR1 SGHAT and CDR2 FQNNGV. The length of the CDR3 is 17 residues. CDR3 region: CTSSLDPGLAGADTQYF. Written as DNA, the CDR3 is TGTACAAGCAGCTTGGATCCGGGACTAGCGGGAGCAGATACGCAGTATTTT.

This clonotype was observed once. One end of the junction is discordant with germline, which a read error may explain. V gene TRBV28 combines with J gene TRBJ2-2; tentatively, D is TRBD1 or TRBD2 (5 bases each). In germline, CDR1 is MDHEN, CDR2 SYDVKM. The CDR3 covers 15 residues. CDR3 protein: CASSLPSEGTGELFF. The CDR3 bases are TGTGCCAGCAGTCTCCCCTCCGAGGGGACCGGGGAGCTGTTTTTC. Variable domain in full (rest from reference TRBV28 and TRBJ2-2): DVKVTQSSRYLVKRTGEKVFLECVQDMDHENMFWYRQDPGLGLRLIYFSYDVKMKEKGDIPEGYSVSREKKERFSLILESASTNQTSMYLCASSLPSEGTGELFFGEGSRLTVL.

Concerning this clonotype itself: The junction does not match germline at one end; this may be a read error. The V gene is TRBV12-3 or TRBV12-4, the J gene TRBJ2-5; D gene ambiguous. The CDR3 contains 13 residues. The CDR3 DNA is TGTGCCAGCAGCCTTTCTGCCCAAGAGACCCAGCAATTC. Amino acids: CASSLSAQETQQF.

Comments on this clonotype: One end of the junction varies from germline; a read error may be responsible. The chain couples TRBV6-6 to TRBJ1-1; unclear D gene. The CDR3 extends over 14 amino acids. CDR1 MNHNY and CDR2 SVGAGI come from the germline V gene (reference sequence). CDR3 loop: CASSSSSEVAEAIF. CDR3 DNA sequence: TGTGCCAGCAGTTCCTCGAGCGAGGTCGCTGAAGCTATCTTT.

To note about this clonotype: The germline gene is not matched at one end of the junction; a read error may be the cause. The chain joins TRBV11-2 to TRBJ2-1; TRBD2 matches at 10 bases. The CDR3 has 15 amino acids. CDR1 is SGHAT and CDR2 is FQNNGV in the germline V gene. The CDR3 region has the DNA TGTGCCACCAGCTTTATAGCGGGAGGAGACAACGAGCAGTTTTTC. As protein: CATSFIAGGDNEQFF.

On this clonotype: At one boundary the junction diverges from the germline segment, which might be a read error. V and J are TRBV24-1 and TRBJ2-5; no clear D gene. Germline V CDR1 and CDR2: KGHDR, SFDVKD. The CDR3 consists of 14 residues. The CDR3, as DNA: TGTGAAAATGAGCCGCGGCCCTTCCAAGAGACCCAATACTTC. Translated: CENEPRPFQETQYF.

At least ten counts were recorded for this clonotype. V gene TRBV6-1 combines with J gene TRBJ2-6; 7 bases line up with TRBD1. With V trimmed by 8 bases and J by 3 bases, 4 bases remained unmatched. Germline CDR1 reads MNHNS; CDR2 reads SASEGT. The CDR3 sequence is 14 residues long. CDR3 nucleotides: TGTGCCAGCCAGACAGGGCTTGGGGCCAACGTCCTGACTTTC. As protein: CASQTGLGANVLTF.

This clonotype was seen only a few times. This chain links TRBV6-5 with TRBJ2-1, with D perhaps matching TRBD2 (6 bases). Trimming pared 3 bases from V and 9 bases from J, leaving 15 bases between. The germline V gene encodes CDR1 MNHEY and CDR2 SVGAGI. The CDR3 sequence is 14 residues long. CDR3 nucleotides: TGTGCCAGCAGTTATGGCGGGATGAGAGGTGAGCAGTTCTTC. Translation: CASSYGGMRGEQFF.

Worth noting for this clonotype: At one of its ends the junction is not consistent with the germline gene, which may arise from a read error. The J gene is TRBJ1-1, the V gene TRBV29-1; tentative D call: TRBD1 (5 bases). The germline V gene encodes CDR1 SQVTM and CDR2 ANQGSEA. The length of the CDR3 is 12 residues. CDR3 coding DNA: TGCAGTGTTGAGCCAGGGAACACTGGAGCTTTCTTT. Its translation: CSVEPGNTGAFF.

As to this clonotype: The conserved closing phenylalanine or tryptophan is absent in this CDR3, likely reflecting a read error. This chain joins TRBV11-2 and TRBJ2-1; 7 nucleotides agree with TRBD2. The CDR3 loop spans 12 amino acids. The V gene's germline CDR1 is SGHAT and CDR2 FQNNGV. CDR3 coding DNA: TGTACCAGCATGGGACTACCTAACGAGCAGTTCTTA. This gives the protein CTSMGLPNEQFL.

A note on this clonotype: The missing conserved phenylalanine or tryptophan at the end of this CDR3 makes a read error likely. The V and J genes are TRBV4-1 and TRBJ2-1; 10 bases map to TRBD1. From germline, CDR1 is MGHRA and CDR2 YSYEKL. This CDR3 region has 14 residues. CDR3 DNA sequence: TGCGTCAGCAGTCAGGGACAGGGGACGCATGAGCAGTTCTCC. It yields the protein CVSSQGQGTHEQFS.

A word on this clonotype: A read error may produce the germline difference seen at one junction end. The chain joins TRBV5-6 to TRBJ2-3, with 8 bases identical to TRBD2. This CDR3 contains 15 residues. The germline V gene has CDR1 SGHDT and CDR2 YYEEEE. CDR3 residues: CASSIAGLSTDMQYF. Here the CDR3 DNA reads TGTGCCAGTAGCATAGCGGGATTAAGCACAGATATGCAGTATTTT.

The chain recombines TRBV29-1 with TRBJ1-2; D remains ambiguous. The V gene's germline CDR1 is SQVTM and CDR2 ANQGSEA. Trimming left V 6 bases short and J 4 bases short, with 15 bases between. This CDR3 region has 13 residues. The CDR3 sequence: CSVDSGVVYGYTF. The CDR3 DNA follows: TGCAGCGTGGACTCAGGTGTGGTCTATGGCTACACCTTC.

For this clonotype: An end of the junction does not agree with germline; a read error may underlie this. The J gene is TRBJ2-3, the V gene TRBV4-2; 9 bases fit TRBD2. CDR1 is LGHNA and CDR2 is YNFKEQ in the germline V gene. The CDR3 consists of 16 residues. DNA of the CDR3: TGTGCCAGCAACCAAGCGGGACTAGCCGGAGCAGATACGCAGTATTTT. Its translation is CASNQAGLAGADTQYF.

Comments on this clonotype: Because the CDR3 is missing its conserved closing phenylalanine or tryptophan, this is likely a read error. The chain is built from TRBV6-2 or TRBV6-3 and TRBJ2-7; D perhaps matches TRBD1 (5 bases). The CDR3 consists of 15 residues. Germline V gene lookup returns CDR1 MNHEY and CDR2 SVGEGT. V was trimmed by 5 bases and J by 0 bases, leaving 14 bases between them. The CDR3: CASSKSGSNSYEQYL. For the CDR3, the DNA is TGTGCCAGCAGTAAATCAGGGTCAAACTCCTACGAGCAGTACTTA.